Reported below is one T cell receptor (beta chain). The table lists this clonotype with a few counts. It has no known antigen specificity. No per-base quality is available; no much larger clone lies one base away. The junction shows trimming of 5 bases on V and 5 bases on J, and the gene matches do not reach 10 bases of it. From its cysteine to its phenylalanine, the CDR3 spans 16 amino acids. Only CDR3 DNA is held: 48 bases, read in frame from base 1. The CDR1 and CDR2 encoded by the germline V gene (reference sequence) are SEHNR and FQNEAQ. Instrument used: Illumina HiSeq 1500. TCRdb reprocessed the public reads (quality trimming at Q25 with fastp, clone calling with MiXCR) and kept in-frame beta chains. Under each unique CDR3 protein, matching rows form one entry showing the most common genes and DNA. Present in this sample are around 170,000 distinct CDR3 sequences, 17% of which were seen just once. About 19% of the sample goes to the ten largest clones.

The sample is drawn from a study of T cell repertoires in cytomegalovirus infection (dated by TCRdb to between 2018 and 2021). Notes on the research overall: Donor HLA type was relevant to the analysis, because carriage of CMV infection together with the matching HLA type was indicated by public TCR beta signatures. Results and caveats for the whole study, not just this receptor: In both this cohort and an independent cohort of 352 donors, the cumulative frequency of public TCR beta family members distinguished carriers of CMV infection plus the relevant HLA type. The ex vivo response was dominated by HLA-C-restricted CMV-specific TCR beta clonotypes, which also provided the single most frequent clonotype in two of eight donors.

The chain joins TRBV7-9 to TRBJ2-2; the junction holds 8 bases that match TRBD1. Sequenced material: CD8+ T cells from PBMCs. The sequence was obtained from a human donor in good health (CMV status not recorded). Some clones in this sample may be carry-over from other donors' samples. The base sequence is TGTGCCAGCAGCCTGCCAGGGGGCGAGGGAACCGGGGAGCTGTTTTTT. It specifies CASSLPGGEGTGELFF.